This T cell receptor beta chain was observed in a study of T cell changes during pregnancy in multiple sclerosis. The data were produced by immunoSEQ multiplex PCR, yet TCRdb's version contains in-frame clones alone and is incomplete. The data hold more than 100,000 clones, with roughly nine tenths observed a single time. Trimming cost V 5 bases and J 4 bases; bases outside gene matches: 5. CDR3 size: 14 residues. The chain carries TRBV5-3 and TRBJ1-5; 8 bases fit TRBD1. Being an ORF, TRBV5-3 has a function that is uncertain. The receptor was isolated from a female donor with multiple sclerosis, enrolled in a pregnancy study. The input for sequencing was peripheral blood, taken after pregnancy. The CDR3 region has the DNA TGTGCCAGAAGGCCGACAGGGGAGAATCAGCCCCAGCATTTT. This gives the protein CARRPTGENQPQHF.